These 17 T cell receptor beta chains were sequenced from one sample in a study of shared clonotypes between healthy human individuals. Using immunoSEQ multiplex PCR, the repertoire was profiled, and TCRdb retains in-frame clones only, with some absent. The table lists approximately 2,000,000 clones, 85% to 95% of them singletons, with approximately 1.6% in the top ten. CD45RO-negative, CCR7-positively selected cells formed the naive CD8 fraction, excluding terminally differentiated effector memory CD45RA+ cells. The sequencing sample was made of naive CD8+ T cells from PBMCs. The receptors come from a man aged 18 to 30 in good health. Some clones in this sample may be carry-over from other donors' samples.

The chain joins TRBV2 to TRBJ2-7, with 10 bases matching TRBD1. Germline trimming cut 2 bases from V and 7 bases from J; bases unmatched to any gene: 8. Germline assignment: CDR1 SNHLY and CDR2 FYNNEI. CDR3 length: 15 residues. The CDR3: CASSERDRGYWEQYF. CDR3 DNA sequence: TGTGCCAGCAGTGAACGGGACAGGGGTTACTGGGAGCAGTACTTC.

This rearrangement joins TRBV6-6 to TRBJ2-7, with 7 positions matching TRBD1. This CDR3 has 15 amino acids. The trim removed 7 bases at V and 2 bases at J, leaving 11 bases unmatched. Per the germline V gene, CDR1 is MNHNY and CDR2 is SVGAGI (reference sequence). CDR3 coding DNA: TGTGCCAGCATCCCCGGGAAGGGGGCCGCCTACGAGCAGTACTTC. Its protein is CASIPGKGAAYEQYF.

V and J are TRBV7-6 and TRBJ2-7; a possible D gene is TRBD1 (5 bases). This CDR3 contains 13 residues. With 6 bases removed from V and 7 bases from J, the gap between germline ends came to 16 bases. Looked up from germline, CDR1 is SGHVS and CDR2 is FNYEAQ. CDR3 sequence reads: CASRPRADGEQYF. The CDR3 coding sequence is TGTGCCAGCAGACCCAGGGCGGATGGGGAGCAGTACTTC. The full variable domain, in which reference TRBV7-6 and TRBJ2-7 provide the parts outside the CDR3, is GAGVSQSPRYKVTKRGQDVALRCDPISGHVSLYWYRQALGQGPEFLTYFNYEAQQDKSGLPNDRFSAERPEGSISTLTIQRTEQRDSAMYRCASRPRADGEQYFGPGTRLTVT.

The CDR3 region has the DNA TGTGCCAGCAGCTTTTCGGGACTTGGCGCCTACGAGCAGTACTTC. Translated, it gives CASSFSGLGAYEQYF. The V and J genes are TRBV5-6 and TRBJ2-7; D is possibly TRBD2 (6 bases). Per the germline V gene, CDR1 is SGHDT and CDR2 is YYEEEE. CDR3 length: 15 amino acids. Deletions cut 2 bases from V and 2 bases from J, with 14 bases between.

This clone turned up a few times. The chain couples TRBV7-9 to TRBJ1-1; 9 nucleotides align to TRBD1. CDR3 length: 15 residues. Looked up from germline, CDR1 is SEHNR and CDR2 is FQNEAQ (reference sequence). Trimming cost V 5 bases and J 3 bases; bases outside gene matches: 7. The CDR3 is CASSPGWTGDTEAFF. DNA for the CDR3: TGTGCCAGCAGCCCCGGGTGGACAGGGGACACTGAAGCTTTCTTT.

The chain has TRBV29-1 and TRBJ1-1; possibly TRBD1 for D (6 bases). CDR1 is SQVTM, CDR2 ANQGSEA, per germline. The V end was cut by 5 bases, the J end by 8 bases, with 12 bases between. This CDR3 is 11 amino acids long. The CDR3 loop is CSVPGVGEAFF. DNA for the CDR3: TGCAGCGTTCCAGGGGTGGGCGAAGCTTTCTTT.

In DNA, the CDR3 is TGTGCCAGCACACAAAGGAGAGACACCGGGGAGCTGTTTTTT. It codes for CASTQRRDTGELFF. V gene TRBV28 combines with J gene TRBJ2-2, with D uncertain. V shed 7 bases and J shed 3 bases, with 12 bases lying between them. Germline values: CDR1 MDHEN, CDR2 SYDVKM. CDR3 length: 14 residues.

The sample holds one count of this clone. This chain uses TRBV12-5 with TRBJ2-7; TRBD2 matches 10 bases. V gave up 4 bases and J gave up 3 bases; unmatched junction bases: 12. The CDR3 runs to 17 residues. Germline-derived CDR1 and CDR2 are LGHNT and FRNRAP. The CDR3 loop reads CASGSGDLAGVVYEQYF. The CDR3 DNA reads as TGTGCTAGTGGTTCGGGGGACCTAGCGGGGGTTGTCTACGAGCAGTACTTC.

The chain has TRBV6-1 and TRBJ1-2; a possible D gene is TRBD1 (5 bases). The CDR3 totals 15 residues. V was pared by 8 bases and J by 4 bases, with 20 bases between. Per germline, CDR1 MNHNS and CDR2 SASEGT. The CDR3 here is CASSVPGLQIYGYTF. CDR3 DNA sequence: TGTGCCAGCTCCGTACCAGGGCTCCAAATCTATGGCTACACCTTC.

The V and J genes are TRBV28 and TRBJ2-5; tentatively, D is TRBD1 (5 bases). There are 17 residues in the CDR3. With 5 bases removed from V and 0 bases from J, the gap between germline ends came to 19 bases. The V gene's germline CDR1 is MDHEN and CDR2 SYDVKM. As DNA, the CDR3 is TGTGCCAGCAGTCCTCAATGGCAGGGAATGAACCAAGAGACCCAGTACTTC. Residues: CASSPQWQGMNQETQYF. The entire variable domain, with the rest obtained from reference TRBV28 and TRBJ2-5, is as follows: DVKVTQSSRYLVKRTGEKVFLECVQDMDHENMFWYRQDPGLGLRLIYFSYDVKMKEKGDIPEGYSVSREKKERFSLILESASTNQTSMYLCASSPQWQGMNQETQYFGPGTRLLVL.

Here the CDR3 DNA reads TGTGCCAGCAGCCCACCGACACCAACTAGCACAGATACGCAGTATTTT. This translates into CASSPPTPTSTDTQYF. The rearrangement joins TRBV5-6 to TRBJ2-3; D is ambiguous. The germline CDR1 and CDR2 sequences are SGHDT and YYEEEE. The V end was cut by 4 bases, the J end by 0 bases, with 15 bases between. The CDR3 runs 16 residues.

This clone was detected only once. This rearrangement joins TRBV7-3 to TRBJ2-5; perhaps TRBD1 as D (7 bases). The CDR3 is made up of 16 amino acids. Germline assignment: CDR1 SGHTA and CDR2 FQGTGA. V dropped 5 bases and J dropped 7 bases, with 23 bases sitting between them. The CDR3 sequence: CASSPQGSRGEGTQYF. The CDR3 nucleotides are TGTGCCAGCAGCCCCCAGGGCAGCAGGGGGGAAGGGACCCAGTACTTC.

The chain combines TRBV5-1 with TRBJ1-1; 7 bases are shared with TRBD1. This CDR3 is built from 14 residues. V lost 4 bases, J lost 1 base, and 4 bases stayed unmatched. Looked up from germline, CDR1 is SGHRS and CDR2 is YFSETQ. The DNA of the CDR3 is TGCGCCAGCAGCGGCAGGGGGTCGAACACTGAAGCTTTCTTT. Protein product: CASSGRGSNTEAFF.

CDR3 DNA: TGTGCCAGTAGTATAGACCTACCCGGGGCCCTGGTTTATGAGCAGTTCTTC. It specifies CASSIDLPGALVYEQFF. The chain carries TRBV19 and TRBJ2-1; D is perhaps TRBD1 or TRBD2 (5 bases each). The CDR3 covers 17 residues. V was shortened by 0 bases and J by 8 bases, with 20 bases between the two germline ends. The germline CDR1 and CDR2 sequences are LNHDA and SQIVND (reference sequence).

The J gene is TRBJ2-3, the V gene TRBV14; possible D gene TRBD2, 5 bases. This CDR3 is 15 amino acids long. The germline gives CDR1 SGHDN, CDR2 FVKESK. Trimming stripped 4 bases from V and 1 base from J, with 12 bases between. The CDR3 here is CASSPSGFRTDTQYF. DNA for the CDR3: TGTGCCAGCAGCCCGAGCGGTTTTCGCACAGATACGCAGTATTTT.

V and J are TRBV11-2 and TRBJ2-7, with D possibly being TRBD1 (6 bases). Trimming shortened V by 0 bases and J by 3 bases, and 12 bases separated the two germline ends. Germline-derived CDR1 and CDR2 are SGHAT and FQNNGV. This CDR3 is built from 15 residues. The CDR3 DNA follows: TGTGCCAGCAGCTTAGAGGCGCCCAGGGGCTACGAGCAGTACTTC. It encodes CASSLEAPRGYEQYF.

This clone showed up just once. Written as DNA, the CDR3 is TGTGCCAGCGAAACGAGACACCAACCCTACGAGCAGTACTTC. Amino acids: CASETRHQPYEQYF. The chain has TRBV6-1 and TRBJ2-7; D is undetermined. The CDR3 runs to 14 residues. The V end was cut by 8 bases, the J end by 2 bases, with 16 bases between. CDR1 and CDR2 from the germline V gene are MNHNS and SASEGT.